One sample yielded the 5 T cell receptor beta chains listed below, sequenced in a study of T cells in narcolepsy. Here immunoSEQ multiplex PCR was the method, and the copy in TCRdb shows in-frame clones only, minus some. The sample records around 42,000 clones, approximately 90% being singletons. What was sequenced was CD45RA- memory CD4+ T cells from PBMCs. All receptors come from a human donor with narcolepsy.

J is TRBJ2-2 and V is TRBV6-6, with TRBD2 as a possible D gene (6 bases). V was trimmed by 1 base and J by 7 bases, leaving 16 bases between them. This CDR3 is 16 amino acids long. The germline CDR1 and CDR2 sequences are MNHNY and SVGAGI (reference sequence). Written as DNA, the CDR3 is TGTGCCAGCAGTTACTGGTTTGGGGAGGCAGGCGGGGAGCTGTTTTTT. Residues: CASSYWFGEAGGELFF.

The genes are TRBV4-3 and TRBJ2-1; TRBD1 aligns across 8 bases. The length of the CDR3 is 14 residues. V lost 4 bases, J lost 4 bases, and 3 bases stayed unmatched. CDR1 LGHNA and CDR2 YSLEER come from the germline V gene. The CDR3 DNA reads as TGCGCCAGCAGCCGAGGACAGGGTTACAATGAGCAGTTCTTC. It translates to CASSRGQGYNEQFF.

This clone came up once. The chain combines TRBV10-2 with TRBJ1-2; 10 bases fit TRBD1. The CDR3 spans 13 residues. The J segment lost 8 bases and the V segment lost 4 bases, leaving 4 bases of the junction unmatched. Germline CDR1 is WSHSY and CDR2 is SAAADI. CDR3 DNA sequence: TGCGCCAGCAGTGCGGGACAGGGGCTCGGCTACACCTTC. The encoded protein is CASSAGQGLGYTF.

Written as DNA, the CDR3 is TGTGCCAGCAGCTTATCACTAGCGGAAATCACAGATACGCAGTATTTT. This encodes CASSLSLAEITDTQYF. The genes are TRBV11-3 and TRBJ2-3, with 8 bases identical to TRBD2. Per the germline V gene, CDR1 is SGHNT and CDR2 is YENEEA. V lost 2 bases, J lost 2 bases, and 6 bases stayed unmatched. The CDR3 spans 16 residues.

The rearrangement uses TRBV28 and TRBJ1-3; D is undetermined. Germline CDR1 and CDR2: MDHEN and SYDVKM. The CDR3 runs to 14 residues. V lost 7 bases and J 4 bases, leaving 14 bases between the germline ends. CDR3 nucleotide sequence: TGTGCCAGCAATGCCCCCCCAACCGGAAACACCATATATTTT. It translates to CASNAPPTGNTIYF.